One sample yielded the 9 T cell receptor beta chains listed below, sequenced in a study of molecular identifiers for immune sequencing clone quantification (dated by TCRdb to the late 2010s). The receptor library was made with PCR. The reads were generated on a NextSeq 500. The public reads were reprocessed in TCRdb via fastp at Q25 and MiXCR, keeping in-frame beta chains. Identical CDR3 proteins give one entry, which carries the most common genes and DNA. In all, the sample holds 490,000 or so distinct CDR3 sequences, and roughly 24% of those were seen once. The top ten constitute around 0.78% of the sample. Material: naive CD8+ T cells from blood, with Jurkat cell RNA spiked in. The sample's cell subset or site label is to be understood as: FACS-sorted CD8+CD4-CCR7+CD45RA+ naive T cells. Receptors originate from a human donor in good health. Some libraries in this study had Jurkat cell RNA spiked in.

Comments on this clonotype: A much larger clone is a single base away; this may be a read error. V is TRBV30 and J is TRBJ2-7, with D unclear. The J call may be faulty, since TRBJ2-1 better matches the DNA end. The germline CDR1 and CDR2 sequences are GTSNPN and SVGIG (reference sequence). There are 13 residues in the CDR3. CDR3: CAWSVQISYEQFF. The DNA for the CDR3 is TGTGCCTGGAGTGTACAGATCTCCTACGAGCAGTTCTTC.

In its sample, this clonotype was seen a few times. This chain joins TRBV19 and TRBJ2-5; tentative D call: TRBD2 (6 bases). The CDR3 totals 16 residues. Germline values: CDR1 LNHDA, CDR2 SQIVND (reference sequence). Trimming removed 5 bases at V and 3 bases at J, with 19 bases between. The CDR3 loop is CASSARPYLAEETQYF. DNA of the CDR3: TGTGCCAGTAGTGCCCGGCCCTACTTAGCGGAAGAGACCCAGTACTTC. Looking up the rest from reference TRBV19 and TRBJ2-5 gives the full variable domain: DGGITQSPKYLFRKEGQNVTLSCEQNLNHDAMYWYRQDPGQGLRLIYYSQIVNDFQKGDIAEGYSVSREKKESFPLTVTSAQKNPTAFYLCASSARPYLAEETQYFGPGTRLLVL.

J is TRBJ2-5 and V is TRBV3-2; the table's D call of TRBD1 was not tested on the DNA. TRBV3-2 is designated a pseudogene. The CDR3 covers 18 residues. As DNA, the CDR3 is TGTGCCAGCAGCCACCTAACACAGGGGGCCATACGTCAAGAGACCCAGTACTTC. Translating it yields CASSHLTQGAIRQETQYF.

To note about this clonotype: The CDR3 does not end in the conserved phenylalanine or tryptophan, so this is likely a read error. This sequence joins TRBV27 and TRBJ1-5; D not resolved. There are 14 residues in the CDR3. Trimming took off 3 bases at V and 1 base at J, with 7 bases between the two ends. CDR1 is MNHEY and CDR2 is SMNVEV in the germline V gene (reference sequence). The CDR3 DNA is TGTGCCAGCAGTTTGGCTGCAAGCAATCAGCCCCAGCATATT. Protein product: CASSLAASNQPQHI.

Of note for this clonotype: Germline and junction disagree at one end, which may indicate a read error. The J gene is TRBJ1-1, the V gene TRBV2; D is ambiguous. The germline V gene encodes CDR1 SNHLY and CDR2 FYNNEI. The CDR3 is 12 amino acids. The CDR3 region has the DNA TGTGCCAGCCTGGGTTTCTTCACTGAAGCTGTCTTT. Translated, it gives CASLGFFTEAVF. Combining the CDR3 with reference TRBV2 and TRBJ1-1 gives the whole variable domain EPEVTQTPSHQVTQMGQEVILRCVPISNHLYFYWYRQILGQKVEFLVSFYNNEISEKSEIFDDQFSVERPDGSNFTLKIRSTKLEDSAMYFCASLGFFTEAVFGQGTRLTVV.

This clonotype was observed a handful of times. The J gene is TRBJ1-2, the V gene TRBV12-3 or TRBV12-4, with D possibly matching TRBD1 (6 bases). Trimming cost V 8 bases and J 3 bases, with 16 bases left between them. The length of the CDR3 is 14 residues. In nucleotides, the CDR3 is TGTGCCAGCCAAAAAGGACAGTCGTACTATGGCTACACCTTC. Protein: CASQKGQSYYGYTF.

This clonotype was counted many times. DNA for the CDR3: TGTGCCAGCAGCTCTCAGGGGAATGGTCAAGAGACCCAGTACTTC. It is translated as CASSSQGNGQETQYF. V and J are TRBV7-9 and TRBJ2-5, with D maybe TRBD1 (6 bases). Germline CDR1 is SEHNR and CDR2 is FQNEAQ (reference sequence). The V end was cut by 4 bases, the J end by 2 bases, with 14 bases between. This CDR3 contains 15 residues.

This clonotype has a count of ten or more. V gene TRBV6-5 combines with J gene TRBJ1-1; D gene unclear. V was pared by 5 bases and J by 0 bases, with 19 bases between. Germline V gene sequence: CDR1 MNHEY, CDR2 SVGAGI. There are 17 residues in the CDR3. The CDR3 DNA is TGTGCCAGCAGTCAGAGCTTGAGGTCCCTTATGAACACTGAAGCTTTCTTT. Protein sequence: CASSQSLRSLMNTEAFF.

Of note for this clonotype: A much larger clone sits a single nucleotide away, making a read error possible. The conserved phenylalanine or tryptophan is not found at the CDR3 terminus, so this likely reflects a read error. The chain combines TRBV7-8 with TRBJ2-1; D may be TRBD2 (7 bases). V was trimmed by 1 base and J by 7 bases, leaving 17 bases between them. The CDR3 covers 16 residues. Germline CDR1 and CDR2: SGHVS and FQNEAQ. The chain's CDR3 is CASSLVRRGGSNEQFS. CDR3 sequence (DNA): TGTGCCAGCAGCTTAGTGAGGAGGGGGGGCTCGAATGAGCAGTTCTCC.